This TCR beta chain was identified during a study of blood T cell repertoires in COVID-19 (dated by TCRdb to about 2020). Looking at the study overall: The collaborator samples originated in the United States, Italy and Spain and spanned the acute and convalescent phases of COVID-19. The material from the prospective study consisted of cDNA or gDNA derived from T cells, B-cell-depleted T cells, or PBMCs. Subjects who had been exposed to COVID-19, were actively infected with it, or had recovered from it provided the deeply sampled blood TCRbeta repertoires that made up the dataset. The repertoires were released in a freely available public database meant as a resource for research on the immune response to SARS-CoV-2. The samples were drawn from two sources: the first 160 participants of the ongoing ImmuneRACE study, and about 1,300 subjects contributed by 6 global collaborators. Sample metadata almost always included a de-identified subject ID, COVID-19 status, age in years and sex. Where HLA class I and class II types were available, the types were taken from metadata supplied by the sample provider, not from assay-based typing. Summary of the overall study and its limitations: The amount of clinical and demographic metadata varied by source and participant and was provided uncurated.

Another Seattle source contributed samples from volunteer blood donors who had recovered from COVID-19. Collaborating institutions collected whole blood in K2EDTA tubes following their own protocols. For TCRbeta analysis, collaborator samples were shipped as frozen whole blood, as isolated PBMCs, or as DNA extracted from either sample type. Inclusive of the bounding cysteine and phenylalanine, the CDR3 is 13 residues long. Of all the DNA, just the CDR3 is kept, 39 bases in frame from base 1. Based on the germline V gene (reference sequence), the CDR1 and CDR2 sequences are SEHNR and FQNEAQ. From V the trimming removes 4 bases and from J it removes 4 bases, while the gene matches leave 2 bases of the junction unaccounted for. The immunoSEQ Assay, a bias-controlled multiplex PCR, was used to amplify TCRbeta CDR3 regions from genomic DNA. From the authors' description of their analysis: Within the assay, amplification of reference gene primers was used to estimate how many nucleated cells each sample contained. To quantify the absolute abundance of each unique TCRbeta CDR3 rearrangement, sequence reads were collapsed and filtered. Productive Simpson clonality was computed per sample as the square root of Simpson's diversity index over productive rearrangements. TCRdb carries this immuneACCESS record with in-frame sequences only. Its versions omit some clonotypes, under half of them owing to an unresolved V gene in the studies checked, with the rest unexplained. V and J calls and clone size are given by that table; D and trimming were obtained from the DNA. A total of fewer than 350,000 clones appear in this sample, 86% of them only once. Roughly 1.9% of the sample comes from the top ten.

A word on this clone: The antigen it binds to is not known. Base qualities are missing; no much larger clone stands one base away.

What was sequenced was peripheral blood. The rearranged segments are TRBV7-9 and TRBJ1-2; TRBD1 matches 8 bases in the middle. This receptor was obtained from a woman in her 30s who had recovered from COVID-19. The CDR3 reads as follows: CASSWTGIYGYTF. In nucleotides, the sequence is TGTGCCAGCAGCTGGACAGGGATCTATGGCTACACCTTC.